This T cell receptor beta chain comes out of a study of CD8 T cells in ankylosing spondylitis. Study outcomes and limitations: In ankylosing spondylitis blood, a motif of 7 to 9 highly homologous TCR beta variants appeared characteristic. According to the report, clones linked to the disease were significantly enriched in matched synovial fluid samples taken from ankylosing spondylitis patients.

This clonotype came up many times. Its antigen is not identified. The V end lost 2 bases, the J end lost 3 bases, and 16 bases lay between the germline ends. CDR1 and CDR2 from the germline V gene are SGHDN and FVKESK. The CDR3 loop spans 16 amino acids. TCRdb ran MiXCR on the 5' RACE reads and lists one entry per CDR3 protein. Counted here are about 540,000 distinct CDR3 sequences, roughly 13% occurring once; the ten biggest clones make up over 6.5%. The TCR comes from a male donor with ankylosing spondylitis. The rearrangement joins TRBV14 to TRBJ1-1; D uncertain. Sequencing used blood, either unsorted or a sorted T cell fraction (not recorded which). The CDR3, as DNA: TGTGCCAGCAGCCAATTTCTCGGGGAGGCGGACACTGAAGCTTTCTTT. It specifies CASSQFLGEADTEAFF.